This TCR beta chain was identified in a study of cytomegalovirus exposure and HLA in healthy donors. CDR3 length: 14 amino acids. The germline V gene has CDR1 LGHNA and CDR2 YNFKEQ. V shed 3 bases and J shed 6 bases, with 15 bases lying between them. Here immunoSEQ multiplex PCR was the method, and the copy in TCRdb shows in-frame clones only, minus some. In the table there are roughly 120,000 clones, roughly 88% of which are singletons. This sequence was found in a young man in good health and CMV-seronegative. The chain joins TRBV4-2 to TRBJ2-7; D might be TRBD1 (5 bases). The sample taken for sequencing was PBMCs. CDR3 protein: CASSQDVQGGEQYF. CDR3 in DNA: TGTGCCAGCAGCCAGGACGTTCAGGGTGGCGAGCAGTACTTC.